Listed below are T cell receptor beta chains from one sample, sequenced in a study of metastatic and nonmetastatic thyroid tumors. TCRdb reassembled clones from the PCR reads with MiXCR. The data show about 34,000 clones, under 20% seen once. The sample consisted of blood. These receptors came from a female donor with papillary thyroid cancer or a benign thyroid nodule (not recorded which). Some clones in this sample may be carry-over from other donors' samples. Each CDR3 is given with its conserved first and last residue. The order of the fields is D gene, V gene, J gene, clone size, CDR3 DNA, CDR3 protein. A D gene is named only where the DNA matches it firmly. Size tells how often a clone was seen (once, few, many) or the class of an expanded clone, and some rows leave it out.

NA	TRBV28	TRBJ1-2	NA	TGTGCCAGCAGTACCGGAGGGGCCTATGGCTACACCTTC	CASSTGGAYGYTF
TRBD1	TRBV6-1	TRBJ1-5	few	TGTGCCAGCAGAGCATGGACAGGGATTGATAGCAATCAGCCCCAGAATTTT	CASRAWTGIDSNQPQNF
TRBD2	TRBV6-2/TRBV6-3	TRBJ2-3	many	TGTGCCAGCAGCCGATCGACTAGCGGGAGTTTGACAGATACGCAGTATTTT	CASSRSTSGSLTDTQYF
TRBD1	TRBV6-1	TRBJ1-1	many	TGTGCCAGCAGTTGGGGACAGGGAGGCACTGAAGCTTTCTTT	CASSWGQGGTEAFF
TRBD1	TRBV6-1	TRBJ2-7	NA	TGTGCCAGCAATAAGCAGGGACAGGGGGCTTACGAGCAGTACTTC	CASNKQGQGAYEQYF
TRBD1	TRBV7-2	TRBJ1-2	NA	TGTGCCAGCAGCTTAAGGGGACAGGGAGATGGCTACACCTTC	CASSLRGQGDGYTF
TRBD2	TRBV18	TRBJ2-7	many	TGTGCCAGCTCACCAGGCCTAGCGGGAGCAGGAGAGCAGTACTTC	CASSPGLAGAGEQYF
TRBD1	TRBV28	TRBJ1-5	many	TGTGCCAGCACCTTAGCGAGGGGGCCTCAGCCCCAGCATTTT	CASTLARGPQPQHF
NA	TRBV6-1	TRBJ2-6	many	TGTGCCAGCACGCACTCTGGGGCCAACGCCCTGACTTTC	CASTHSGANALTF
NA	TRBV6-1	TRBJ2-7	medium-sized	TGTGCCAGCGGAAGAACGGGGACGACCTACGAGCAGTACTTC	CASGRTGTTYEQYF
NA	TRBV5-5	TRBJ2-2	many	TGTGCCAGCAGCTTCACTCTTCAGAACACCGGGGAGCTGTTTTTT	CASSFTLQNTGELFF
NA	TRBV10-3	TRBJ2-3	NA	TGTGCCATCGGTATTGCCCCCCTGGATACGCAGTATTTT	CAIGIAPLDTQYF
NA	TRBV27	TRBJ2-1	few	TGTGCCAGCAGTCTAGTGACTCTGATCTACAATGAGCAGTTCTTC	CASSLVTLIYNEQFF
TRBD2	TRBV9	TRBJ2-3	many	TGTGCCAGCAGCGCATCCGGGACTAGAACAGATACGCAGTATTTT	CASSASGTRTDTQYF
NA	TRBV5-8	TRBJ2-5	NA	TGTGCCAGCAGCTTGGGCTTACGTTCTGGCTCTGAGACCCAGTACTTC	CASSLGLRSGSETQYF
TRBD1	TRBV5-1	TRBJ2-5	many	TGCGCCAGCAGAAGGGACAGGGGGCGCAGGGAGACCCAGTACTTC	CASRRDRGRRETQYF
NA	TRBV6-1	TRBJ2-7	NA	TGTGCCAGCACAGATGGCCACGAGCAGTACTTC	CASTDGHEQYF
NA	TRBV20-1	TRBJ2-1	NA	TGCAGTGCCAGTAGCCCCGGGACCACTTTCCGGTTCTTC	CSASSPGTTFRFF
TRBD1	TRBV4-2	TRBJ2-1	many	TGTGCCAGCAGCCAAACACCATCGACAGGGATCCTCTACAATGAGCAGTTCTTC	CASSQTPSTGILYNEQFF
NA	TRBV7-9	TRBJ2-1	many	TGTGCCAGCAGCCAGCTTAGCGGATCCTACAATGAGCAGTTCTTC	CASSQLSGSYNEQFF